This T cell receptor beta chain came from a study of regulatory and conventional T cells in RAG deficiency. Study findings and constraints: In Omenn syndrome, Treg and Tconv repertoires overlapped >75%. Omenn syndrome and CID/AS patients had roughly 100-fold fewer unique Treg TCR beta sequences, versus approximately 10-fold elsewhere.

V shed 5 bases and J 0 bases; nucleotides not matched to a gene: 8. Germline loops: CDR1 MGHDK, CDR2 SYGVNS. This CDR3 has 17 amino acids. Some clones are missing from TCRdb's copy, which holds only in-frame ones; the method was immunoSEQ multiplex PCR. Of 45,000 to 50,000 clones in the sample, 80% to 90% were seen once. Regarding this clone: The antigen remains undetermined.

Conventional CD4+ T cells were sorted from blood as CD25-low CD127-high cells. The same specimen was also included in a second study, on regulatory T cells. That source adds: The PCR used 52 TRBV and 13 TRBJ primers.

The chain carries TRBV25-1 and TRBJ1-1, with 11 bases that match TRBD1. Input material: CD4+ effector T cells sorted from blood. This clonotype was sampled from a human donor in good health. In nucleotides, the CDR3 is TGTGCCAGCAGTCGGACAGGGGGCCTTCGGATGAACACTGAAGCTTTCTTT. Amino acid sequence: CASSRTGGLRMNTEAFF.